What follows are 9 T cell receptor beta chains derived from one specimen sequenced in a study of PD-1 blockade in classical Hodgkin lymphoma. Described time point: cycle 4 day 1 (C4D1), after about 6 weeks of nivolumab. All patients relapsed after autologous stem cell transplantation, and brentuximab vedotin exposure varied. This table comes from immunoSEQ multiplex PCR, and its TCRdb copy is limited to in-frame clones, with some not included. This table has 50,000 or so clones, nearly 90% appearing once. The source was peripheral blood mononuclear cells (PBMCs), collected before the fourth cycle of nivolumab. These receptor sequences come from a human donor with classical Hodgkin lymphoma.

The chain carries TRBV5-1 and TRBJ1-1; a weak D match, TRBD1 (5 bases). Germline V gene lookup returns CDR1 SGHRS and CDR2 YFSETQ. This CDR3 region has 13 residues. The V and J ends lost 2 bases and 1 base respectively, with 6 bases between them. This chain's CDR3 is CASSFTGNTEAFF. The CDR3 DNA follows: TGCGCCAGCAGCTTCACAGGGAACACTGAAGCTTTCTTT.

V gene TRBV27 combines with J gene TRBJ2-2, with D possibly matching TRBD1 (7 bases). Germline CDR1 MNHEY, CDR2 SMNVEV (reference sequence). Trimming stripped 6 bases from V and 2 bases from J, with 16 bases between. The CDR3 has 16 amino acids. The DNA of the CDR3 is TGTGCCAGCAGCTGGAGGGGGCGACTCAACACCGGGGAGCTGTTTTTT. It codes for CASSWRGRLNTGELFF.

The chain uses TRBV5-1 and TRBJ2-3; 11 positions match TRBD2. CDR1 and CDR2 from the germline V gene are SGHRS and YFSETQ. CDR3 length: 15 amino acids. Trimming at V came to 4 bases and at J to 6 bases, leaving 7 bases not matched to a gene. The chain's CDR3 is CASSTGTSGWDTQYF. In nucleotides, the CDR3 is TGCGCCAGCAGCACTGGGACTAGCGGCTGGGATACGCAGTATTTT.

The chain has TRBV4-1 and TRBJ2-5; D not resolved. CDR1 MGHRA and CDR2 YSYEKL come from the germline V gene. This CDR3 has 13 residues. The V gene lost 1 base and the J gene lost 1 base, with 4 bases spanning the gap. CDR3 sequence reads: CASSQVGQETQYF. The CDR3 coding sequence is TGCGCCAGCAGCCAAGTAGGCCAAGAGACCCAGTACTTC.

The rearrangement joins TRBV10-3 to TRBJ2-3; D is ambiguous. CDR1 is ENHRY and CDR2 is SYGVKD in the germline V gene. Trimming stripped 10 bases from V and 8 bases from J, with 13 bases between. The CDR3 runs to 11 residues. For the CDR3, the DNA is TGTGCCACACGACCGGCAACTACGCAGTATTTT. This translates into CATRPATTQYF.

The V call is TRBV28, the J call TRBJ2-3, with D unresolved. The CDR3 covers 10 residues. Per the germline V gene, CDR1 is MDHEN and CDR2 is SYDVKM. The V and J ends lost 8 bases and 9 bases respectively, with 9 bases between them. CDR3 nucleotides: TGTGCCAGCGGAGTAGAAACGCAGTATTTT. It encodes CASGVETQYF.

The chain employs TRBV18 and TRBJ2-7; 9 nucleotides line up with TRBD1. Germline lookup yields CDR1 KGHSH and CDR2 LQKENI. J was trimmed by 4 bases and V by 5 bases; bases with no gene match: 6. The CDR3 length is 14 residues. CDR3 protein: CASSDWTGAYEQYF. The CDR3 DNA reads TGTGCCAGCTCAGATTGGACAGGGGCTTACGAGCAGTACTTC.

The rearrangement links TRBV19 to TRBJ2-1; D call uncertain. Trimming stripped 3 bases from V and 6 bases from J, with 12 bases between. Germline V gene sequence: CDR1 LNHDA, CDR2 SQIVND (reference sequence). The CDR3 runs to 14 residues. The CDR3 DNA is TGTGCCAGTAGTATTTTGCTTCAGGCCAATGAGCAGTTCTTC. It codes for CASSILLQANEQFF.

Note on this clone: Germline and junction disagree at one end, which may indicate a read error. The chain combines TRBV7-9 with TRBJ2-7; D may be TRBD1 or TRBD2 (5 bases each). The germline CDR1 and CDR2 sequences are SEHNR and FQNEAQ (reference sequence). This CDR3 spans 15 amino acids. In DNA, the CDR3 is TGTGCCAGCAGCTTACTGGGACGGAACTCCCACGAGCAGTACTTC. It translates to CASSLLGRNSHEQYF. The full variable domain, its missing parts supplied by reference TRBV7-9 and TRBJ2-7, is DTGVSQNPRHKITKRGQNVTFRCDPISEHNRLYWYRQTLGQGPEFLTYFQNEAQLEKSRLLSDRFSAERPKGSFSTLEIQRTEQGDSAMYLCASSLLGRNSHEQYFGPGTRLTVT.